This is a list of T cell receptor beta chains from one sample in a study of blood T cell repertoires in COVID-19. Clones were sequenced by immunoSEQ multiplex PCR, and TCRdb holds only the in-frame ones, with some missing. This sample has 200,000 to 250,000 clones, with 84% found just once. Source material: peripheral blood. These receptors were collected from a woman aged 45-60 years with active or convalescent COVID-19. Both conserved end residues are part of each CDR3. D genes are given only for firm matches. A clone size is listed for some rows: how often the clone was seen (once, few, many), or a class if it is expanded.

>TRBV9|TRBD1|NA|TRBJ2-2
TGTGCCAGCAGCGTTGGGACAGACCCCGGGGAGCTGTTTTTT
CASSVGTDPGELFF
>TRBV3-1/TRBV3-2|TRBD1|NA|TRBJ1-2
TGTGCCAGCAGCCAAGGGACAGGGGGCCTCTATGGCTACACCTTC
CASSQGTGGLYGYTF
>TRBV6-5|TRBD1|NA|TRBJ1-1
TGTGCCAGCAGTTATGGATCAGGGGGGACTGAAGCTTTCTTT
CASSYGSGGTEAFF
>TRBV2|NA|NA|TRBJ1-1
TGTGCCAGCATATTACAGGAGGGTTACACTGAAGCTTTCTTT
CASILQEGYTEAFF
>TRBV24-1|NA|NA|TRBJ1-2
TGTGCCACCAGTGATTTGAACAAGCGTCGGAACTATGGCTACACCTTC
CATSDLNKRRNYGYTF
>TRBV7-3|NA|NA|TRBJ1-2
TGTGCCAGCGGGATACAGGGACATGGCTACACCTTC
CASGIQGHGYTF
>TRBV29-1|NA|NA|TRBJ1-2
TGCAGCGTTTTCACAGGGTTTGGCTATGGCTACACCTTC
CSVFTGFGYGYTF
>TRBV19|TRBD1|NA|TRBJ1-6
TGTGCCAGTAGTCACCGGGACAGGGAGAATTCACCCCTCCACTTT
CASSHRDRENSPLHF
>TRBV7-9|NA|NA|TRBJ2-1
TGTGCCAGCAGCTTATCTACGGGGGACAATGAGCAGTTCTTC
CASSLSTGDNEQFF
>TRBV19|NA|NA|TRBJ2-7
TGTGCCAGTAGTCCACAGGGCTACGAGCAGTACTTC
CASSPQGYEQYF
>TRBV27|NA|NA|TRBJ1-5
TGTGCCAGCTCCCGGGGGGCGGCTCAGCCCCAGCATTTT
CASSRGAAQPQHF
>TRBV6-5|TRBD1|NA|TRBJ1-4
TGTGCCAGCAGCCTTTACAGGGGTTCTAATGAAAAACTGTTTTTT
CASSLYRGSNEKLFF
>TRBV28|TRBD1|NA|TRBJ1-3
TGTGCCAGCAGTCCAGGGGGTATCTCTGGAAACACCATATATTTT
CASSPGGISGNTIYF
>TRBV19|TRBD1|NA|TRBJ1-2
TGTGCCAGTAGAAAAAACCAGGGGGGCGGCTACACCTTC
CASRKNQGGGYTF
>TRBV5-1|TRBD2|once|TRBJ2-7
TGCGCCAGCAGCTCCAGCGGGAGCCTCTACGAGCAGTACTTC
CASSSSGSLYEQYF
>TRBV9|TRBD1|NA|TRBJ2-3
TGTGCCAGCAGCCCCCCGGGACAGGCCGGCACAGATACGCAGTATTTT
CASSPPGQAGTDTQYF
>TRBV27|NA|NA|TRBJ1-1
TGTGCCAGCAGTCTGCGGGTGGGGAACACTGAAGCTTTCTTT
CASSLRVGNTEAFF
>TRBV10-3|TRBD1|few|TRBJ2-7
TGTGCCGTACATCGAGGACAGGGGGGTTCCTACGAGCAGTACTTC
CAVHRGQGGSYEQYF
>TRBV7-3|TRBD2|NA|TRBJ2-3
TGTGCCAGCAGCTCACAAAGCGGGAGGGCCCCAGATACGCAGTATTTT
CASSSQSGRAPDTQYF
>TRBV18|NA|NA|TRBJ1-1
TGTGCCAGCTCACCCCGACAGACAGAAGCTTTCTTT
CASSPRQTEAFF